These T cell receptor beta chains were read from a single sample in a study of early T cells in non-severe SARS-CoV-2 infection. TCRdb fed the 5' RACE reads into MiXCR, producing one record per CDR3 protein. The sample yields about 100,000 distinct CDR3 sequences, over 10% seen once. Sequenced material: whole blood. All receptors come from an adult who was a healthcare worker with PCR-confirmed SARS-CoV-2 infection or an uninfected control (not recorded which). Each CDR3 is given with its conserved first and last residue. The order of the fields is CDR3 length, V gene, D gene, J gene, CDR3 protein. D genes are given only for firm matches.

>14|TRBV6-6|TRBD1|TRBJ1-5
CASTPGTGEQPQHF
>15|TRBV6-5|.|TRBJ2-3
CASKATSRKSDTQYF
>16|TRBV2|TRBD2|TRBJ2-5
CASSEQTSGLSETQYF
>13|TRBV27|.|TRBJ2-3
CASSRGGSDTQYF
>13|TRBV29-1|.|TRBJ1-2
CSAGAAGSYGYTF
>18|TRBV4-2|.|TRBJ2-3
CASSQDLWFPGNTDTQYF
>12|TRBV20-1|.|TRBJ1-1
CSASSFINEAFF
>14|TRBV9|TRBD1|TRBJ1-6
CASTTDRGKSPLHF
>16|TRBV24-1|TRBD2|TRBJ2-3
CATSDTSGTTTDTQYF
>13|TRBV7-6|.|TRBJ1-5
CASSPEWDQPQHF
>17|TRBV7-3|TRBD2|TRBJ2-2
CASSLRAGAANTGELFF
>14|TRBV6-2/TRBV6-3|TRBD1|TRBJ1-2
CASRRQGENYGYTF
>14|TRBV20-1|.|TRBJ1-4
CSASAAGVNEKLFF
>12|TRBV28|.|TRBJ2-6
CASAIGANVLTF
>13|TRBV6-2/TRBV6-3|.|TRBJ2-7
CASSPHGPYEQYF
>16|TRBV20-1|TRBD1|TRBJ2-2
CSARDAGTGDTGELFF
>13|TRBV28|.|TRBJ1-1
CASLNNRNTEAFF
>14|TRBV19|.|TRBJ1-2
CASYRGVSDYGYTF
>15|TRBV27|.|TRBJ1-1
CASSLGRVGRTEAFF
>15|TRBV9|.|TRBJ2-2
CASSVDTVRTGELFF
>12|TRBV15|.|TRBJ1-4
CATSSRGEKLFF
>15|TRBV27|.|TRBJ1-2
CASSPRRGVRYGYTF
>13|TRBV7-9|.|TRBJ2-1
CASSPGTHNEQFF
>15|TRBV9|.|TRBJ2-3
CASSGGAHRTDTQYF
>16|TRBV4-1|.|TRBJ1-4
CASSQVARGRGEKLFF
>14|TRBV20-1|.|TRBJ1-1
CSAKGYEGTTEVFF
>13|TRBV5-1|.|TRBJ2-3
CASSGGPTDTQYF